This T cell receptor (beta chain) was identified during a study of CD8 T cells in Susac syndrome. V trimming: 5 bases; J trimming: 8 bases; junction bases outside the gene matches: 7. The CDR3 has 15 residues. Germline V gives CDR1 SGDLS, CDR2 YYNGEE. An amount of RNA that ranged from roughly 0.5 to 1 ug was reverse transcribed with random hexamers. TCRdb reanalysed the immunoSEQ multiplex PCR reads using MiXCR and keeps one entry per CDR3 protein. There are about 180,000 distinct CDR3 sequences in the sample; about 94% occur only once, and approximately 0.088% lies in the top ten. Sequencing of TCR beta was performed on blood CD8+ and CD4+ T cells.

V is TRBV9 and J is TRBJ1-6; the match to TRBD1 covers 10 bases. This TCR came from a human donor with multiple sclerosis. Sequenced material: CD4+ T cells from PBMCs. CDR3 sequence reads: CASSRGQGNDSPLHF. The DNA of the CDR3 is TGTGCCAGCAGTCGGGGACAGGGGAACGATTCACCCCTCCACTTT.